These T cell receptor beta chains were read from a single sample in a study of OX40 agonist ivuxolimab in advanced cancers. The protocol was immunoSEQ multiplex PCR, while the TCRdb copy is restricted to in-frame clones and leaves out a portion. The sample carries around 55,000 clones, approximately 86% recorded once. Sample: CD4+ or CD8+ T cells sorted from blood, taken in a trial of the OX40 agonist ivuxolimab. These receptors were collected from an adult with an advanced solid tumor such as melanoma, head and neck, liver or kidney cancer. CDR3s include the opening cysteine and the closing phenylalanine or tryptophan. A D gene is named only where the DNA matches it firmly. The size entry is marked missing in some rows and otherwise reads once, few, many or a size class.

TRBV5-1	once	TRBJ2-7	TRBD2	CASSSGLADVYEQYF	TGCGCCAGCAGCTCGGGACTAGCGGATGTCTACGAGCAGTACTTC
TRBV5-1	NA	TRBJ1-2	NA	CASSSNGERGYTF	TGCGCCAGCAGCTCCAACGGGGAAAGAGGCTACACCTTC
TRBV2	NA	TRBJ1-5	NA	CASSERDGRNQPQHF	TGTGCCAGCAGTGAACGGGACGGACGCAATCAGCCCCAGCATTTT
TRBV30	NA	TRBJ2-3	NA	CAWMPLGARTDTQYF	TGTGCCTGGATGCCTCTGGGGGCGAGGACAGATACGCAGTATTTT
TRBV19	once	TRBJ1-5	NA	CASSPQFAGPNQPQHF	TGTGCCAGTAGTCCCCAATTTGCAGGGCCCAATCAGCCCCAGCATTTT
TRBV6-1	NA	TRBJ2-5	NA	CASSRARNIQETQYF	TGTGCCAGCAGTAGGGCCAGAAACATACAAGAGACCCAGTACTTC
TRBV7-9	NA	TRBJ2-5	NA	CASSLAVGSGKTQYF	TGTGCCAGCAGCTTAGCGGTCGGGAGTGGGAAGACCCAGTACTTC
TRBV29-1	NA	TRBJ2-7	TRBD1	CSVEDRTGGGYEQYF	TGCAGCGTTGAAGATCGGACAGGGGGGGGCTACGAGCAGTACTTC
TRBV7-8	once	TRBJ2-7	TRBD1	CASSLSPAGTGTTYEQYF	TGTGCCAGCAGCTTATCACCAGCCGGGACAGGCACTACCTACGAGCAGTACTTC
TRBV5-1	NA	TRBJ1-5	NA	CASSLGAGQPQHF	TGCGCCAGCAGCTTGGGGGCGGGTCAGCCCCAGCATTTT
TRBV11-3	NA	TRBJ1-1	NA	CASSLYQNTEAFF	TGTGCCAGCAGCTTATATCAGAACACTGAAGCTTTCTTT
TRBV7-9	NA	TRBJ2-3	TRBD2	CASSLLAGDTDTQYF	TGTGCCAGCAGCTTACTAGCGGGAGACACAGATACGCAGTATTTT
TRBV11-2	NA	TRBJ2-1	NA	CASSFLLGGLNEQFF	TGTGCCAGCAGCTTTCTTTTAGGGGGGCTAAATGAGCAGTTCTTC
TRBV7-9	NA	TRBJ2-7	NA	CASSLAVGEQYF	TGTGCCAGCAGCTTAGCAGTCGGGGAGCAGTACTTC
TRBV18	NA	TRBJ2-7	TRBD1	CASSPTWTGLEREQYF	TGTGCCAGCTCACCAACCTGGACAGGGCTGGAGCGCGAGCAGTACTTC
TRBV19	NA	TRBJ1-1	NA	CASRRAENTEAFF	TGTGCCAGTAGGAGGGCAGAGAACACTGAAGCTTTCTTT
TRBV11-2	few	TRBJ1-2	NA	CASSLGMARYGYTF	TGTGCCAGCAGCTTAGGAATGGCGCGCTATGGCTACACCTTC
TRBV7-6	NA	TRBJ2-7	NA	CASSRGQGPYEQYF	TGTGCCAGCAGCAGAGGGCAGGGCCCCTACGAGCAGTACTTC
TRBV5-1	NA	TRBJ1-2	NA	CASSLSTPGSGGYTF	TGCGCCAGCAGCTTGAGCACCCCGGGGTCTGGTGGCTACACCTTC
TRBV19	NA	TRBJ2-3	TRBD2	CASSDRASGKRSQYF	TGTGCCAGTAGCGACAGGGCTAGCGGGAAGAGGTCGCAGTATTTT
TRBV6-5	NA	TRBJ2-2	NA	CASSYSPSGELFF	TGTGCCAGCAGTTACTCCCCGTCGGGGGAGCTGTTTTTT
TRBV28	NA	TRBJ2-3	NA	CASSTDTQYF	TGTGCCAGCAGTACAGATACGCAGTATTTT
TRBV10-3	NA	TRBJ1-2	TRBD1	CAIRQGALVYGYTF	TGTGCCATCAGACAGGGGGCCTTGGTCTATGGCTACACCTTC
TRBV28	NA	TRBJ2-7	NA	CASSQAYEQYF	TGTGCCAGCAGTCAAGCCTACGAGCAGTACTTC
TRBV18	NA	TRBJ2-1	NA	CASSTGTGAYNEQFF	TGTGCCAGCTCAACCGGGACCGGGGCCTACAATGAGCAGTTCTTC
TRBV28	NA	TRBJ2-1	NA	CASNPPGRLGYNEQFF	TGTGCCAGCAACCCCCCCGGGCGACTTGGCTACAATGAGCAGTTCTTC
TRBV19	NA	TRBJ1-3	NA	CASSIDRWGASGNTIYF	TGTGCCAGTAGTATAGATCGATGGGGCGCCTCTGGAAACACCATATATTTT
TRBV5-1	NA	TRBJ1-2	TRBD1	CASRVSLDRGKGYTF	TGCGCCAGCAGGGTGAGTCTCGACAGGGGGAAAGGCTACACCTTC
TRBV7-9	NA	TRBJ2-2	NA	CASSLTGLGAGELFF	TGTGCCAGCAGCCTTACAGGGTTAGGAGCCGGGGAGCTGTTTTTT
TRBV18	NA	TRBJ2-2	TRBD2	CASSLEVLAGGLTGELFF	TGTGCCAGCTCACTGGAAGTATTAGCGGGAGGCCTCACCGGGGAGCTGTTTTTT
TRBV6-5	NA	TRBJ2-7	NA	CASSYSIWGLAYEQYF	TGTGCCAGCAGTTACTCGATTTGGGGGCTGGCCTACGAGCAGTACTTC
TRBV7-9	NA	TRBJ2-2	NA	CASRKSPGLDTGELFF	TGTGCCAGCAGAAAAAGCCCGGGTTTGGACACCGGGGAGCTGTTTTTT
TRBV18	NA	TRBJ2-7	NA	CASSSVGEQYF	TGTGCCAGCTCATCTGTCGGCGAGCAGTACTTC
TRBV28	NA	TRBJ1-5	NA	CASTAYREPQHF	TGTGCCAGCACCGCCTACAGAGAGCCCCAGCATTTT
TRBV7-2	NA	TRBJ1-5	NA	CASSLVPQLQPQHF	TGTGCCAGCAGCTTAGTCCCGCAACTTCAGCCCCAGCATTTT
TRBV19	NA	TRBJ1-5	NA	CASSMGPSPNQPQHF	TGTGCCAGTAGTATGGGTCCGAGTCCAAATCAGCCCCAGCATTTT
TRBV27	NA	TRBJ1-6	NA	CASSFFRLASPLHF	TGTGCCAGCAGTTTTTTTCGGCTCGCTTCACCCCTCCACTTT
TRBV10-3	NA	TRBJ1-3	NA	CAISEPWGEFSGNTIYF	TGTGCCATCAGCGAGCCATGGGGAGAATTCTCTGGAAACACCATATATTTT
TRBV5-5	NA	TRBJ1-1	NA	CASSFRQSMNTEAFF	TGTGCCAGCAGCTTTCGACAGAGCATGAACACTGAAGCTTTCTTT
TRBV9	NA	TRBJ2-5	NA	CASSTTSGTTGETQYF	TGTGCCAGCAGCACCACATCCGGGACCACGGGGGAGACCCAGTACTTC
TRBV14	NA	TRBJ2-1	NA	CASSQGKGGVYNEQFF	TGTGCCAGCAGCCAAGGGAAAGGGGGAGTCTACAATGAGCAGTTCTTC
TRBV27	NA	TRBJ2-6	NA	CASSSLSSGANVLTF	TGTGCCAGCAGTTCCCTGAGCTCTGGGGCCAACGTCCTGACTTTC
TRBV15	NA	TRBJ2-7	NA	CATSRAQGGANEQYF	TGTGCCACCAGCAGGGCTCAGGGGGGGGCCAACGAGCAGTACTTC
TRBV11-2	NA	TRBJ1-2	NA	CASSLSGFNYGYTF	TGTGCCAGCAGCTTATCGGGTTTTAACTATGGCTACACCTTC
TRBV27	NA	TRBJ2-2	NA	CASSLWGAPGELFF	TGTGCCAGCAGTTTATGGGGCGCCCCCGGGGAGCTGTTTTTT
TRBV11-2	NA	TRBJ2-3	NA	CASSPDSFPDTQYF	TGTGCCAGCAGCCCGGATAGCTTCCCAGATACGCAGTATTTT
TRBV28	NA	TRBJ2-7	NA	CASQMAVEQYF	TGTGCCTCCCAGATGGCGGTAGAGCAGTACTTC